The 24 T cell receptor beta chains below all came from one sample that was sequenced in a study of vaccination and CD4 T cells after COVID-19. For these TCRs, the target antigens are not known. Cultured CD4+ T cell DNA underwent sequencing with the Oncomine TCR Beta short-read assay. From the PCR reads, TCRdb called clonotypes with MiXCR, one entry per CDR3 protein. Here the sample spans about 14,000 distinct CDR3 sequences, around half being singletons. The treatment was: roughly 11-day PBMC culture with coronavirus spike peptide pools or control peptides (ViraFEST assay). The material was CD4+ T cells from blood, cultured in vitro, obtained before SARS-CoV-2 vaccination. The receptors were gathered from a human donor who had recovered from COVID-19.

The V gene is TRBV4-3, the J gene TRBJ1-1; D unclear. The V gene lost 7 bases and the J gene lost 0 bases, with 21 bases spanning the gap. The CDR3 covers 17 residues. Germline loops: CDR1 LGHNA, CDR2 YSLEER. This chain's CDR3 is CASIPDDGFEMNTEAFF. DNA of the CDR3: TGCGCCAGCATCCCTGACGATGGGTTTGAGATGAACACTGAAGCTTTCTTT.

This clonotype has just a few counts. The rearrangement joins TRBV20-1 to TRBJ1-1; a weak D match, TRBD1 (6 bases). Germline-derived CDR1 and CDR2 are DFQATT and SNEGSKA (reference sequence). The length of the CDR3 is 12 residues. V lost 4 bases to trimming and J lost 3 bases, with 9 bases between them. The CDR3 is CSANRVDTEAFF. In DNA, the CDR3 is TGCAGTGCTAACAGGGTGGACACTGAAGCTTTCTTT.

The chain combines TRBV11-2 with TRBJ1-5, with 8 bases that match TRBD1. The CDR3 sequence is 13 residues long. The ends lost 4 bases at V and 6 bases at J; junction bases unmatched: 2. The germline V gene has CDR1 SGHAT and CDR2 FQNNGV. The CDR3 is CASSYRGGQPQHF. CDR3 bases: TGTGCCAGCAGCTACAGGGGGGGTCAGCCCCAGCATTTT.

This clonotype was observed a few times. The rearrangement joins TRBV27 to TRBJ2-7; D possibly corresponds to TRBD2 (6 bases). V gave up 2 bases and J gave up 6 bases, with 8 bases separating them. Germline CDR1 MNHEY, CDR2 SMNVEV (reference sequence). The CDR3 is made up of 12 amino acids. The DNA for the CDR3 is TGTGCCAGCAGTTTAACCGGGGGCGAGCAGTACTTC. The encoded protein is CASSLTGGEQYF.

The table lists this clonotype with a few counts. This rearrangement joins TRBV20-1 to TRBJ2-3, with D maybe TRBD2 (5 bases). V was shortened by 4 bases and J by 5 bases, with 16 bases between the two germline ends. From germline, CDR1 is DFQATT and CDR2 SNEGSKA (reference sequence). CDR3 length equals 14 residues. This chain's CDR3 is CSATRTGSRDTQYF. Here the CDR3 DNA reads TGCAGTGCTACCCGGACTGGTTCTAGAGATACGCAGTATTTT.

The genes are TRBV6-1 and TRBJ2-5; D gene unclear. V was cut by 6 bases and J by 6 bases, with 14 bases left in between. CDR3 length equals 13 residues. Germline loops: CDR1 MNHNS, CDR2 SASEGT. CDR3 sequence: CASSQTRLQTQYF. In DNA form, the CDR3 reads TGTGCCAGCAGCCAGACCAGACTCCAGACCCAGTACTTC.

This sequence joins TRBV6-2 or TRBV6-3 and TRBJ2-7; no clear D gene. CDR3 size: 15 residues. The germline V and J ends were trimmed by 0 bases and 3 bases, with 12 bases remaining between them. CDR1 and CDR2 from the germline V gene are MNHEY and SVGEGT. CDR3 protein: CASSYSGPTLYEQYF. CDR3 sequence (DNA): TGTGCCAGCAGTTACTCTGGCCCCACCCTCTACGAGCAGTACTTC.

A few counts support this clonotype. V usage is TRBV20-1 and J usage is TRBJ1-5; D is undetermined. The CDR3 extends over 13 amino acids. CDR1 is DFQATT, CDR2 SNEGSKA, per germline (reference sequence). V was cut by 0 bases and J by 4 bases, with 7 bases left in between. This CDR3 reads CSARDRGNQPQHF. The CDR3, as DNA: TGCAGTGCTAGAGATCGAGGGAATCAGCCCCAGCATTTT.

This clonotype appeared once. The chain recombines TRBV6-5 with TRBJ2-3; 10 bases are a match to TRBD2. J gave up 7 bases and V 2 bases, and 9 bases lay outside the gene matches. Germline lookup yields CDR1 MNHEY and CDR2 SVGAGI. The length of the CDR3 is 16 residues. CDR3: CASSYEAGGGSYTQYF. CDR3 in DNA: TGTGCCAGCAGTTACGAAGCGGGGGGGGGATCTTATACGCAGTATTTT.

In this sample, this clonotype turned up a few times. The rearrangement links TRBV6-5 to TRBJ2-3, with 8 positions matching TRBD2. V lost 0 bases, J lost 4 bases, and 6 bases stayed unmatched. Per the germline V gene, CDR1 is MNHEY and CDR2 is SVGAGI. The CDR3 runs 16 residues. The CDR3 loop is CASSYSAGGASDTQYF. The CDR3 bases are TGTGCCAGCAGTTACTCGGCCGGGGGGGCATCAGATACGCAGTATTTT.

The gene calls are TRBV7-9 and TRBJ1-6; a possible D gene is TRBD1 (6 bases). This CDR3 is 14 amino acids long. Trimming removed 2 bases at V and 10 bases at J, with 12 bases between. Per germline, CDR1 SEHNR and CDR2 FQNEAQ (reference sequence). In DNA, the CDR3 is TGTGCCAGCAGCTTAATGGACAGCCCATCACCCCTCCACTTT. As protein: CASSLMDSPSPLHF.

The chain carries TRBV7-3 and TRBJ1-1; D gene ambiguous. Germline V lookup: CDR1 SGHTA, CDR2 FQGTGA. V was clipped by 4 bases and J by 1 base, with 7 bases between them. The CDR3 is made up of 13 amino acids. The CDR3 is CASSSTPNTEAFF. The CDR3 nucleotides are TGTGCCAGCAGCTCTACTCCGAACACTGAAGCTTTCTTT.

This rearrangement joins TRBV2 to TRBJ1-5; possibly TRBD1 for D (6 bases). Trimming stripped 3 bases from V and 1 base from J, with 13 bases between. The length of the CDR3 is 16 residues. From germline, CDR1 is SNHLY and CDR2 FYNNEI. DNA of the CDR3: TGTGCCAGCAGTGATCGCCGGGGGCTGAGCAATCAGCCCCAGCATTTT. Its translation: CASSDRRGLSNQPQHF.

CDR3 region: CASSTGDRLPQHF. CDR3 coding DNA: TGTGCCAGTAGTACCGGGGACCGACTGCCCCAGCATTTT. J is TRBJ1-5 and V is TRBV19; D is perhaps TRBD1 (5 bases). The CDR3 spans 13 residues. Trimming stripped 4 bases from V and 9 bases from J, with 13 bases between. Germline CDR1 is LNHDA and CDR2 is SQIVND (reference sequence).

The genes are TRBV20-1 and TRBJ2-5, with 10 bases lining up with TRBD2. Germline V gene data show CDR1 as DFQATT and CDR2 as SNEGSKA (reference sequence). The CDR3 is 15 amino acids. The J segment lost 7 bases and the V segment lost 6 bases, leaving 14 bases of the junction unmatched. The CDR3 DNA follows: TGCAGTGCCCGACTAGCGGGTTCCCTAGGGGGGACCCAGTACTTC. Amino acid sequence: CSARLAGSLGGTQYF.

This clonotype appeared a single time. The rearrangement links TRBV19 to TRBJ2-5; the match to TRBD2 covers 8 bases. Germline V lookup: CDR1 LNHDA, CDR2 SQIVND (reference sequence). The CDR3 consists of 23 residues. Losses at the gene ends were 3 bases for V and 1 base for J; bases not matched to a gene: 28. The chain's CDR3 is CASSITGLGLVGVWGEFQETQYF. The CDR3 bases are TGTGCCAGTAGTATCACCGGTTTGGGACTAGTTGGTGTTTGGGGCGAATTCCAAGAGACCCAGTACTTC. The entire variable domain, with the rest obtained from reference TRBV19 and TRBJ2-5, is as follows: DGGITQSPKYLFRKEGQNVTLSCEQNLNHDAMYWYRQDPGQGLRLIYYSQIVNDFQKGDIAEGYSVSREKKESFPLTVTSAQKNPTAFYLCASSITGLGLVGVWGEFQETQYFGPGTRLLVL.

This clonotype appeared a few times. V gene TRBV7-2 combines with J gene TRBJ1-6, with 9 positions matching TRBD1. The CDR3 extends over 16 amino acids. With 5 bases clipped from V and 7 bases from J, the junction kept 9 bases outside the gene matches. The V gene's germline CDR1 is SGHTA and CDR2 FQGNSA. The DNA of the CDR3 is TGTGCCAGCAGCCTCCGGTGGGGACAGGGCAATTCACCCCTCCACTTT. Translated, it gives CASSLRWGQGNSPLHF.

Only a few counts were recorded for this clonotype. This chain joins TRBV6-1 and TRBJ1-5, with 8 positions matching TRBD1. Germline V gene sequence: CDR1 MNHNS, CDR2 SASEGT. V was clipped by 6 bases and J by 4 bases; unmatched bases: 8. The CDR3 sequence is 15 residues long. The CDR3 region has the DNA TGTGCCAGCAGCACGGCGACAGGGGTGAATCAGCCCCAGCATTTT. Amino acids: CASSTATGVNQPQHF.

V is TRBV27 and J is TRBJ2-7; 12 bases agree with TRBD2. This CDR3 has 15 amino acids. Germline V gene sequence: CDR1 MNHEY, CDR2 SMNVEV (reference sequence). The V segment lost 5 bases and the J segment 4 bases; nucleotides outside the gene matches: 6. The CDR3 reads CASSELAGGRYEQYF. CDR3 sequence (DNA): TGTGCCAGCAGTGAACTAGCGGGAGGAAGGTACGAGCAGTACTTC.

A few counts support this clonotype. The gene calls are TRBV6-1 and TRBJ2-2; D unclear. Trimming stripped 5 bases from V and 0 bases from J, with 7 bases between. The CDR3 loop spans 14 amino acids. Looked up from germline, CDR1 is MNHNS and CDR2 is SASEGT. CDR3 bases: TGTGCCAGCAGTACAGAGGCGAACACCGGGGAGCTGTTTTTT. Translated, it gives CASSTEANTGELFF.

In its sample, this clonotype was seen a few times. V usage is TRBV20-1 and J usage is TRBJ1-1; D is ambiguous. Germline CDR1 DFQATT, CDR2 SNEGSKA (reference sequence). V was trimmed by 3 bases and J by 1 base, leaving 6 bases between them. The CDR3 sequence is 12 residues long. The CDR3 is CSARKGNTEAFF. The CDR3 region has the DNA TGCAGTGCTAGGAAGGGGAACACTGAAGCTTTCTTT.

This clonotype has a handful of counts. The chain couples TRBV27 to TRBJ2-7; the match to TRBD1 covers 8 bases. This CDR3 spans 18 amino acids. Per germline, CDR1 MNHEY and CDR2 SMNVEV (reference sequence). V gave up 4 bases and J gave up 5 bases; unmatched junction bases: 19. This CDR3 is CASSCKRTGKLAFHEQYF. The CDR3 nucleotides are TGTGCCAGCAGTTGTAAGAGGACAGGGAAACTCGCTTTCCACGAGCAGTACTTC.

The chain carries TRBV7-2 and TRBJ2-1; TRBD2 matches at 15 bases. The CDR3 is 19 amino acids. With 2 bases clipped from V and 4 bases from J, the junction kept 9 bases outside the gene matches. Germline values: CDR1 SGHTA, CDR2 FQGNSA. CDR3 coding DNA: TGTGCCAGCAGCTTAATGGGACTAGCGGGGGGCAAACGATACAATGAGCAGTTCTTC. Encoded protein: CASSLMGLAGGKRYNEQFF.

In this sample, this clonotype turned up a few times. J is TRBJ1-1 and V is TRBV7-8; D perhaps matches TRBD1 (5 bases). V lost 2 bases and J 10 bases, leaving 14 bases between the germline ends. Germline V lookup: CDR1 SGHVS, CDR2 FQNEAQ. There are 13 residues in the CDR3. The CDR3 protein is CASSLREGMGAFF. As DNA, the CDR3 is TGTGCCAGCAGCTTAAGGGAGGGGATGGGAGCTTTCTTT.